This T cell receptor (beta chain) was found in a study of blood T cell repertoires in COVID-19. Assay: immunoSEQ multiplex PCR; the TCRdb copy retains only in-frame clones and omits some. Among approximately 230,000 clones listed, about 80% were seen once. Cohort allocation depended upon clinical history that participants reported. Cohort 3 donors were reported recovered after two negative PCRs, clearance, or symptom resolution. The CDR3 runs 15 residues. Looked up from germline, CDR1 is SGHAT and CDR2 is FQNNGV. Unmatched junction bases numbered 0, after V lost 3 bases and J lost 4 bases. The sample consisted of PBMCs or T cells enriched from blood (not recorded which). This receptor was identified in a man between 40 and 49 years old who had recovered from COVID-19. The chain uses TRBV11-2 and TRBJ2-2, with 12 bases that match TRBD2. The CDR3 sequence is CASSLTSGSTGELFF. CDR3 DNA: TGTGCCAGCAGCTTGACTAGCGGGAGCACCGGGGAGCTGTTTTTT.